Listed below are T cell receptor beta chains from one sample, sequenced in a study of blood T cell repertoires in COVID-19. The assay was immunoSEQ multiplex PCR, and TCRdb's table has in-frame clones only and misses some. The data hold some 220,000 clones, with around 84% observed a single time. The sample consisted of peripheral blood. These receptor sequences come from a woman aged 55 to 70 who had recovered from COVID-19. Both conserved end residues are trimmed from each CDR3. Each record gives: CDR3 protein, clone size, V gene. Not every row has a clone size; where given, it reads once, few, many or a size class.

CDR3 protein: ASSRPGSSGNTIY; clone size: .; V gene: TRBV19
CDR3 protein: ASSHTQFPTDTQY; clone size: .; V gene: TRBV11-3
CDR3 protein: ASSPRSSGPSTDTQY; clone size: .; V gene: TRBV7-9
CDR3 protein: ATRLGGDTQY; clone size: many; V gene: TRBV27
CDR3 protein: ASSLNRDSYEQY; clone size: .; V gene: TRBV27
CDR3 protein: ASSREAFCQPQH; clone size: .; V gene: TRBV23-1
CDR3 protein: ASSPDRGDTGELF; clone size: .; V gene: TRBV7-7
CDR3 protein: ATSREGRQETQY; clone size: .; V gene: TRBV15
CDR3 protein: ASSSTGVAYNEQF; clone size: .; V gene: TRBV25-1
CDR3 protein: ASSQGTGYGYT; clone size: .; V gene: TRBV12-3/TRBV12-4
CDR3 protein: ASSPTHKGQGQGSHTGELF; clone size: .; V gene: TRBV7-8
CDR3 protein: ASIRRFPWALRGEKLF; clone size: once; V gene: TRBV2
CDR3 protein: ASSTRQGASDTEAF; clone size: .; V gene: TRBV7-2
CDR3 protein: AVSGTGANYGYT; clone size: .; V gene: TRBV19
CDR3 protein: ASSAVGGRETQY; clone size: .; V gene: TRBV9
CDR3 protein: ASSEGLAGGHLYQETQY; clone size: .; V gene: TRBV6-1
CDR3 protein: ASSLGGGDNEQF; clone size: few; V gene: TRBV5-4
CDR3 protein: ASRQGGTDTQY; clone size: .; V gene: TRBV5-1
CDR3 protein: ASSTRTRHDHTTPLDTGELF; clone size: .; V gene: TRBV21-1
CDR3 protein: ASSQASGGWDEQF; clone size: many; V gene: TRBV3-1/TRBV3-2
CDR3 protein: ASTQFSNQPQH; clone size: .; V gene: TRBV7-3
CDR3 protein: ASSPGRGVQGQF; clone size: .; V gene: TRBV18
CDR3 protein: ASSIGWLAGYNEQF; clone size: .; V gene: TRBV19
CDR3 protein: ASSLSSGGARDTQY; clone size: .; V gene: TRBV27